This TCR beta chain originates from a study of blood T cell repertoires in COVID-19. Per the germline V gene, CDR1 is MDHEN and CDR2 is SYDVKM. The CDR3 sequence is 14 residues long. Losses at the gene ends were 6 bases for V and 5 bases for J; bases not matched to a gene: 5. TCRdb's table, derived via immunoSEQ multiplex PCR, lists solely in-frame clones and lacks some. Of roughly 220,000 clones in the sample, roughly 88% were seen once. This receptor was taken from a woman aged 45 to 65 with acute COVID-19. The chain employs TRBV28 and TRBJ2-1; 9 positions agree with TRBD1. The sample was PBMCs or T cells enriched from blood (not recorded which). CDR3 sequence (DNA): TGTGCCAGCAGGGACAGGGGTTCGCACAATGAGCAGTTCTTC. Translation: CASRDRGSHNEQFF.